These 6 T cell receptor beta chains were all obtained from the same sample, sequenced in a study of CD4 and CD8 cells across lung adenocarcinoma regions (dated by TCRdb to about 2018). The receptor library was made with PCR. TCRdb lists the instrument as HiSeq X Ten. In TCRdb, the public reads were trimmed at Q25 with fastp and aligned with MiXCR, with productive beta chains retained. Each entry merges the rows of one CDR3 protein and shows their most common DNA and genes. The sample table contains about 9,200 distinct CDR3 sequences; only one count was recorded for more than 35% of them. The top ten hold 33% of the sample. The sample consisted of CD8+ T cells from the margin of a lung tumor. Per the publication, the cell subset or site label means: tumor margin region. The receptors were gathered from a male donor with lung adenocarcinoma. The CD4 and CD8 labels of this study may be unreliable.

By sample share, this clonotype is medium-sized. J is TRBJ2-1 and V is TRBV6-1, with 7 nucleotides matching TRBD1. With the DNA end fitting TRBJ2-7 better, the J assignment may be wrong. Per the germline V gene, CDR1 is MNHNS and CDR2 is SASEGT. The CDR3 extends over 14 amino acids. The CDR3 nucleotides read TGTGCCAGCAGAAGTGGGGACAGTTACTACGAGCAGTACTTC. This encodes CASRSGDSYYEQYF.

The chain is built from TRBV4-2 and TRBJ2-4, with 11 bases matching TRBD2. Germline CDR1 LGHNA, CDR2 YNFKEQ. This CDR3 spans 20 amino acids. V was pared by 0 bases and J by 1 base, with 11 bases of the junction left unmatched. DNA of the CDR3: TGTGCCAGCAGCCAAGATCGTCTAGCGGGGGGACCCTCCGCCAAAAACATTCAGTACTTC. Encoded protein: CASSQDRLAGGPSAKNIQYF.

This clonotype was seen a single time. The chain carries TRBV6-5 and TRBJ2-1; 8 bases agree with TRBD2. The J call may be in error: the DNA end matches TRBJ2-3 better. There are 15 residues in the CDR3. Germline CDR1 MNHEY, CDR2 SVGAGI. The CDR3 here is CASSSWTSRADEQYF. In nucleotides, the CDR3 is TGTGCCAGCAGTTCTTGGACTAGCAGGGCAGATGAGCAGTATTTT.

This clonotype has a handful of counts. The rearrangement uses TRBV6-1 and TRBJ1-1; 7 nucleotides line up with TRBD1. V shed 1 base, J shed 6 bases, and the junction held 5 bases outside the gene matches. The CDR3 has 14 residues. CDR1 MNHNS and CDR2 SASEGT come from the germline V gene. This chain's CDR3 is CASSEVRRGSEAFF. The CDR3 coding sequence is TGTGCCAGCAGTGAAGTGCGCAGGGGGTCTGAAGCTTTCTTT.

Regarding this clonotype: The junction departs from the called germline gene at one end, perhaps through a read error. The rearrangement uses TRBV10-1 and TRBJ1-1, with TRBD1 identical over 7 bases. This CDR3 spans 13 amino acids. CDR1 is WNHNN and CDR2 is SYGVQD in the germline V gene (reference sequence). In DNA, the CDR3 is TGCGCCAGCAAACAGGGGAGCAACACTGGCGCTACCTTT. Translation: CASKQGSNTGATF.

By its share, this clonotype is medium-sized. The V and J genes are TRBV10-1 and TRBJ2-3, with 7 bases aligning to TRBD1. Germline assignment: CDR1 WNHNN and CDR2 SYGVQD (reference sequence). The CDR3 spans 15 residues. The J segment lost 4 bases and the V segment lost 6 bases, leaving 10 bases of the junction unmatched. The CDR3 region is CASSADRLSSDTQYF. The CDR3 coding sequence is TGCGCCAGCAGCGCGGACAGGCTATCTTCAGATACGCAGTATTTT.